These 7 T cell receptor beta chains originate from one sample sequenced in a study of shared clonotypes between healthy human individuals. Sequenced by immunoSEQ multiplex PCR; TCRdb stores in-frame clones only, minus some. The profile shows roughly 1 million clones, around three quarters of them singletons. Material: memory CD4+ T cells from PBMCs. Subset described: CD45RA-negative fraction. These receptor sequences come from a young man in good health. Some clones in this sample may be carry-over from other donors' samples.

The rearrangement joins TRBV7-2 to TRBJ1-5; no reliable D call. V was cut by 1 base and J by 3 bases, with 7 bases left in between. This CDR3 is 14 amino acids long. Germline CDR1 SGHTA, CDR2 FQGNSA. CDR3 coding DNA: TGTGCCAGCAGCTTAGGGAGGACCAATCAGCCCCAGCATTTT. Translating gives CASSLGRTNQPQHF.

V and J are TRBV4-1 and TRBJ2-3; no reliable D call. CDR1 is MGHRA, CDR2 YSYEKL, per germline. The CDR3 length is 15 residues. V was cut by 2 bases and J by 0 bases, with 9 bases left in between. The CDR3 sequence is CASSQTIPSTDTQYF. In DNA form, the CDR3 reads TGCGCCAGCAGCCAAACAATACCTAGCACAGATACGCAGTATTTT.

The chain joins TRBV30 to TRBJ2-7, with 9 bases matching TRBD1. V lost 5 bases, J lost 0 bases, and 5 bases stayed unmatched. The CDR3 is made up of 14 amino acids. Looked up from germline, CDR1 is GTSNPN and CDR2 is SVGIG (reference sequence). In DNA, the CDR3 is TGTGCCTGGTCCCAGACAGGGGGCTCCTACGAGCAGTACTTC. The encoded protein is CAWSQTGGSYEQYF. Supplemented by reference TRBV30 and TRBJ2-7, the full variable domain reads SQTIHQWPATLVQPVGSPLSLECTVEGTSNPNLYWYRQAAGRGLQLLFYSVGIGQISSEVPQNLSASRPQDRQFILSSKKLLLSDSGFYLCAWSQTGGSYEQYFGPGTRLTVT.

The V and J genes are TRBV7-2 and TRBJ2-1; D ambiguous. The V and J ends lost 6 bases and 10 bases respectively, with 10 bases between them. The CDR3 runs 11 residues. Per the germline V gene, CDR1 is SGHTA and CDR2 is FQGNSA. CDR3 DNA sequence: TGTGCCAGCAGGGGTAGGATCGAGCAGTTCTTC. Amino acids: CASRGRIEQFF. Together with reference TRBV7-2 and TRBJ2-1, the CDR3 gives the full variable domain: GAGVSQSPSNKVTEKGKDVELRCDPISGHTALYWYRQSLGQGLEFLIYFQGNSAPDKSGLPSDRFSAERTGGSVSTLTIQRTQQEDSAVYLCASRGRIEQFFGPGTRLTVL.

This chain's CDR3 is CASSLRTGTYGYTF. The CDR3, as DNA: TGTGCCAGCAGTTTGAGAACAGGGACCTATGGCTACACCTTC. The V call is TRBV28, the J call TRBJ1-2; D is possibly TRBD1 (6 bases). Trimming took off 3 bases at V and 4 bases at J, with 12 bases between the two ends. CDR1 is MDHEN and CDR2 is SYDVKM in the germline V gene. This CDR3 has 14 amino acids.

This clone was detected only once. The rearrangement joins TRBV5-1 to TRBJ2-3, with D uncertain. The CDR3 extends over 13 amino acids. The V end lost 3 bases, the J end lost 4 bases, and 9 bases lay between the germline ends. CDR1 SGHRS and CDR2 YFSETQ come from the germline V gene. The CDR3 sequence: CASSSIPPDTQYF. Here the CDR3 DNA reads TGCGCCAGCAGCTCGATTCCCCCAGATACGCAGTATTTT.

The chain joins TRBV11-3 to TRBJ2-1; 11 bases match TRBD2. CDR3 length: 15 residues. From germline, CDR1 is SGHNT and CDR2 YENEEA. J gave up 10 bases and V 1 base, and 6 bases lay outside the gene matches. The DNA for the CDR3 is TGTGCCAGCAGCTTAGGGGGTCTAGCGGGAGGCGAGCAGTTCTTC. Translation gives CASSLGGLAGGEQFF.